This T cell receptor beta chain was obtained from a study of OX40 agonist ivuxolimab in advanced cancers. Study information: Melanoma, hepatocellular carcinoma, head and neck or renal cell cancer occurred in dose-escalation patients. Those enrolled were around 87% male, with a mean age of about 60 years and ages from roughly 20 to 90.

Findings and limits, study-wide: On average, CD8+ T cells showed a greater number of expanded clones than CD4+.

Profiling relied on immunoSEQ multiplex PCR, and the TCRdb table lists in-frame clones only, not all of them. The table records over 55,000 clones, over 75% of them present only once. The CDR3 runs 17 residues. Trimming stripped 5 bases from V and 4 bases from J, with 20 bases between. Germline V CDR1 and CDR2: MNHEY, SMNVEV (reference sequence). Details on this clone: The antigen remains unidentified.

The receptor was derived from an adult with an advanced solid tumor such as melanoma, head and neck, liver or kidney cancer. The sequencing here drew on CD4+ or CD8+ T cells sorted from blood, taken in a trial of the OX40 agonist ivuxolimab. The V and J genes are TRBV27 and TRBJ2-2, with D tentatively TRBD1 (6 bases). The CDR3 sequence: CASSLGQAGEFTGELFF. The CDR3 DNA sequence: TGTGCCAGCAGTCTTGGGCAGGCAGGGGAGTTCACCGGGGAGCTGTTTTTT.